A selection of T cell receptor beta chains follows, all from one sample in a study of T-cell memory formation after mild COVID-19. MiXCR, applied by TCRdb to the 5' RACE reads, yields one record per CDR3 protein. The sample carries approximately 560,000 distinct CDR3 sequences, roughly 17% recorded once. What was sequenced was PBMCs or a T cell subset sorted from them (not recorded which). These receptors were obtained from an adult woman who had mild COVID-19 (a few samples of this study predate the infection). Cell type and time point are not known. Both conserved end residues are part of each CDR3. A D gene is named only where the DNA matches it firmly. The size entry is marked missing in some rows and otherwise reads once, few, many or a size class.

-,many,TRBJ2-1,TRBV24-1,CATSDAGGNEQFF,TGTGCCACCAGTGATGCCGGGGGCAATGAGCAGTTCTTC
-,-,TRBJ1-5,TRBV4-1,CASSQDKAGSALNQPQHF,TGCGCCAGCAGCCAAGATAAGGCAGGGTCGGCTCTCAATCAGCCCCAGCATTTT
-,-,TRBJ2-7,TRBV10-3,CAIRAGSSGEQYF,TGTGCCATCAGGGCAGGGTCGTCCGGCGAGCAGTACTTC
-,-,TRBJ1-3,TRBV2,CASILQGGRNTIYF,TGTGCCAGCATTCTACAAGGAGGTAGAAACACCATATATTTT
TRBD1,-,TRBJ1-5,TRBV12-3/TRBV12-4,CASSFEDRVTQPQHF,TGTGCCAGCAGTTTCGAGGACAGGGTGACTCAGCCCCAGCATTTT
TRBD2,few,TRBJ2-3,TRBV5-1,CASSFLSGRGTDTQYF,TGCGCCAGCAGCTTCCTGAGCGGGAGGGGGACAGATACGCAGTATTTT
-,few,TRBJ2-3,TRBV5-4,CASSLGMGGRTDTQYF,TGTGCCAGCAGCTTGGGGATGGGGGGACGCACAGATACGCAGTATTTT
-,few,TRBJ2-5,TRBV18,CASSRGLQDVGTQYF,TGTGCCAGCTCACGGGGATTACAAGACGTTGGGACCCAGTACTTC
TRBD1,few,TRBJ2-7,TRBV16,CASSQGQATYEQYF,TGTGCCAGCAGCCAGGGACAGGCAACCTACGAGCAGTACTTC
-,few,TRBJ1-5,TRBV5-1,CASSSNTGGEPQHF,TGCGCCAGCAGCTCCAACACGGGCGGTGAGCCCCAGCATTTT
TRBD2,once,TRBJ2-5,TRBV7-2,CASSWIPSGGSSETQYF,TGTGCCAGCAGCTGGATTCCTAGCGGGGGAAGTTCCGAGACCCAGTACTTC
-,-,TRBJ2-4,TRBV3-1,CASSQDYSLAKNIQYF,TGTGCCAGCAGCCAAGACTATTCTCTAGCCAAAAACATTCAGTACTTC
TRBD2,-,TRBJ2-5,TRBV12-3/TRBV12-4,CASSLGLAGRQETQYF,TGTGCCAGCAGTCTCGGACTAGCGGGGAGGCAAGAGACCCAGTACTTC
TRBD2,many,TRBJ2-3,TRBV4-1,CASSQDRGLSSTDTQYF,TGCGCCAGCAGCCAAGATCGGGGACTATCCAGCACAGATACGCAGTATTTT
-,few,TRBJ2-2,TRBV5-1,CASSIQDTGELFF,TGCGCCAGCAGCATCCAGGATACCGGGGAGCTGTTTTTT
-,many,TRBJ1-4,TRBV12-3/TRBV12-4,CASRPQTVSDEKLFF,TGTGCCAGCAGACCCCAAACAGTCTCAGATGAAAAACTGTTTTTT
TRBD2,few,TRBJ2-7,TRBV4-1,CATGTSGYEQYF,TGCGCCACAGGGACTAGCGGCTACGAGCAGTACTTC
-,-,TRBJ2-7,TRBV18,CASSPISPTSPPYEQYF,TGTGCCAGCTCACCAATCTCGCCTACATCCCCTCCCTACGAGCAGTACTTC
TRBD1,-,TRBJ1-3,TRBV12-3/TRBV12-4,CASSFRGQGNTIYF,TGTGCCAGCAGTTTCAGGGGGCAGGGAAACACCATATATTTT
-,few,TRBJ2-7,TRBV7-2,CASSLHGLSYEQYF,TGTGCCAGCAGCTTGCACGGACTGAGCTACGAGCAGTACTTC
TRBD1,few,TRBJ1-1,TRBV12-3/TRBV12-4,CASSNYRGLDTEAFF,TGTGCCAGCAGTAACTACAGGGGGCTCGACACTGAAGCTTTCTTT
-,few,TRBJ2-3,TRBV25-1,CASSEVSDTQYF,TGTGCCAGCAGTGAAGTCTCAGATACGCAGTATTTT
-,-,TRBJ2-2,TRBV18,CASSPLGGQSNTGELFF,TGTGCCAGCTCACCCCTCGGGGGACAGTCGAACACCGGGGAGCTGTTTTTT
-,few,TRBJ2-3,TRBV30,CAWSAPDTQYF,TGTGCCTGGAGTGCCCCGGATACGCAGTATTTT
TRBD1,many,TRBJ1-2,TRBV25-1,CASRGQFDGYTF,TGTGCCAGCAGGGGACAGTTCGATGGCTACACCTTC